This T cell receptor (beta chain) was recorded in a study of blood T cells in healthy people across ages. Study findings and constraints: Donors of long life had a larger count of naive CD4+ cells and greater diversity than aged donors.

Roughly 9.2 milliliters was the volume of peripheral blood drawn from each donor. Combining a sample-barcoded 5' primer with a J-beta primer mix, a second PCR ran for roughly 6 to 12 cycles. TCRdb re-called the 5' RACE reads through MiXCR, storing one row per CDR3 protein. The sample holds some 850,000 distinct CDR3 sequences, around 24% seen once. This CDR3 has 15 residues. Germline V gives CDR1 SGHRS, CDR2 YFSETQ. Unmatched junction bases numbered 7, after V lost 0 bases and J lost 7 bases. With respect to this clonotype: Its matching antigen is unknown.

These data were likewise used in another study, on T cells of mothers and their children. In that study: A few mothers and their six children, all healthy Caucasians, donated. The authors used all extracted RNA for cDNA synthesis, at about 1.6 ug per 15 ul.

The specimen was blood. This chain uses TRBV5-1 with TRBJ1-5; 7 bases agree with TRBD1. The TCR was taken from a boy younger than 18 in good health. CDR3 nucleotides: TGCGCCAGCAGCTTGGGTCAGGGGGACGGACAGCCCCAGCATTTT. This sequence encodes CASSLGQGDGQPQHF.